The text below deals with one T cell receptor (beta chain). Authors' data handling: By means of reference gene primer amplification, nucleated cell counts were estimated. Sequencing was performed with immunoSEQ multiplex PCR; in TCRdb, only in-frame clones are kept and a portion is missing. V and J calls plus clone size are reproduced from that table; the DNA served to infer D and trimming. The data show fewer than 250,000 clones, approximately 80% seen once. This sample was included in a study of blood T cell repertoires in COVID-19. At the level of the study: From the United States, Italy and Spain came samples of acute and convalescent COVID-19. The analysed material was cDNA or gDNA that came from T cells, B-cell-depleted T cells, or PBMCs.

The CDR3 has 16 amino acids. J was trimmed by 3 bases and V by 2 bases; bases with no gene match: 7. Germline CDR1 reads MDHEN; CDR2 reads SYDVKM. Sequencing was done on a sample of peripheral blood. V and J are TRBV28 and TRBJ2-3; TRBD2 aligns across 8 bases. The receptor comes from a woman aged 70 to 79 with acute or convalescent COVID-19. CDR3 sequence (DNA): TGTGCCAGCAGTTTAGCACGGGGGGGTGCGACAGATACGCAGTATTTT. Encoded protein: CASSLARGGATDTQYF. Together with reference TRBV28 and TRBJ2-3, the CDR3 gives the full variable domain: DVKVTQSSRYLVKRTGEKVFLECVQDMDHENMFWYRQDPGLGLRLIYFSYDVKMKEKGDIPEGYSVSREKKERFSLILESASTNQTSMYLCASSLARGGATDTQYFGPGTRLTVL.